This TCR beta chain originates from a study of blood T cell repertoires in COVID-19. In the study overall: Sites across the United States, Italy and Spain contributed samples from acute and convalescent COVID-19. In each case, the material was cDNA or gDNA derived from T cells, B-cell-depleted T cells, or PBMCs.

Original analysis: Reference gene primer amplification gave nucleated cell count estimates. Method: immunoSEQ multiplex PCR; TCRdb's copy keeps in-frame clones and lacks some. V and J calls and clone size follow that table, whereas D and trimming were derived from the DNA. The sample consists of about 320,000 clones, 85% to 95% of them appearing once. In assigning cohorts, the study relied on participant-reported clinical history. The sample comprised PBMCs or T cells enriched from blood (not recorded which). The sequence was obtained from a woman in her 30s who had been exposed to COVID-19.

The CDR3 region has the DNA TGTGCCAGCAGTTTTTACAGGGGGATGACCTACGAGCAGTACTTC. This codes for CASSFYRGMTYEQYF. The J gene is TRBJ2-7, the V gene TRBV6-2 or TRBV6-3; TRBD1 matches 8 bases. Germline-derived CDR1 and CDR2 are MNHEY and SVGEGT. V lost 4 bases and J lost 2; bases outside the gene matches: 7. The CDR3 extends over 15 amino acids.